Sequencing of this T cell receptor (beta chain) was carried out in a study of CD4 and CD8 cells across lung adenocarcinoma regions. With 3 bases removed from V and 11 bases from J, the gap between germline ends came to 18 bases. In germline, CDR1 is MNHNS, CDR2 SASEGT. The CDR3 sequence is 14 residues long. This clonotype was found once. TCRdb re-called the PCR reads through MiXCR, storing one row per CDR3 protein. In the table there are tens of thousands of distinct CDR3 sequences, around 59% of which are singletons. The origin of this receptor is a female donor with lung adenocarcinoma. The CD4 and CD8 labels of this study may be unreliable. The chain has TRBV6-1 and TRBJ2-3; no clear D. Material for sequencing was CD8+ T cells from the center of a lung tumor. The chain's CDR3 is CASSDQPIGYEQYF. DNA of the CDR3: TGTGCCAGCAGTGACCAGCCGATTGGTTACGAGCAGTATTTT.